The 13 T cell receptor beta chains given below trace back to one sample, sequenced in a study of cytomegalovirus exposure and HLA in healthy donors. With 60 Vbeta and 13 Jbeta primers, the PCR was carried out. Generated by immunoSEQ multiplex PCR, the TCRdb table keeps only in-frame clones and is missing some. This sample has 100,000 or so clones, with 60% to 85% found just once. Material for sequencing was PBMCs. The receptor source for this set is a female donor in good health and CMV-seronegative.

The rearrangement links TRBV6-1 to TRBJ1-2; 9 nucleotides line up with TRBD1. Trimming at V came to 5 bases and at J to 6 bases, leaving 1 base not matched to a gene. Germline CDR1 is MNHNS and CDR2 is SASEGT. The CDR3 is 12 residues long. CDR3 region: CASSTGGNGYTF. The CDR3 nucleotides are TGTGCCAGCAGTACAGGGGGCAATGGCTACACCTTC.

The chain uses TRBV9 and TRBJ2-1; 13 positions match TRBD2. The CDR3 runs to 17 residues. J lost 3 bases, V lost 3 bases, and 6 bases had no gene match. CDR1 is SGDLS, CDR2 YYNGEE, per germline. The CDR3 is CASSGGTSGANYNEQFF. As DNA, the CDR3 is TGTGCCAGCAGCGGGGGGACTAGCGGGGCGAACTACAATGAGCAGTTCTTC.

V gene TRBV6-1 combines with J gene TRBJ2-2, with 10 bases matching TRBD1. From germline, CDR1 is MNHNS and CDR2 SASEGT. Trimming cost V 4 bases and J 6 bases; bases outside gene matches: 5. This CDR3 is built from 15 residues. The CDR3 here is CASSGGQGLAGELFF. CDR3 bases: TGTGCCAGCAGTGGGGGACAGGGGTTGGCCGGGGAGCTGTTTTTT.

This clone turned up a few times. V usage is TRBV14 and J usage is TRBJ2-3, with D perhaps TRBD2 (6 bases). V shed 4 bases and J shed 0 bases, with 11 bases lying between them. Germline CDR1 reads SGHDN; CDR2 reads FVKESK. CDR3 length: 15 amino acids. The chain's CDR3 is CASSLGGTSTDTQYF. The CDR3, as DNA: TGTGCCAGCAGCCTGGGGGGAACTAGCACAGATACGCAGTATTTT.

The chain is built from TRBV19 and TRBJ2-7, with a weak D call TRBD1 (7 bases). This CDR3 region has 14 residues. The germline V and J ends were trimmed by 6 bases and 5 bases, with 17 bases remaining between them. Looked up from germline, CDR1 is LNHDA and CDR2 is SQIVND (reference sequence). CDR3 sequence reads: CASSPRSGGNEQYF. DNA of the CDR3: TGTGCCAGTAGCCCCCGGTCAGGGGGGAACGAGCAGTACTTC.

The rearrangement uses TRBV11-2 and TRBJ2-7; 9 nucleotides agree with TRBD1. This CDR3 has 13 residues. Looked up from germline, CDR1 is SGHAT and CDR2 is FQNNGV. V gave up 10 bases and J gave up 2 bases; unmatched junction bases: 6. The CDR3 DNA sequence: TGTGCCATCCGGGACAGGGTGACCTACGAGCAGTACTTC. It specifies CAIRDRVTYEQYF.

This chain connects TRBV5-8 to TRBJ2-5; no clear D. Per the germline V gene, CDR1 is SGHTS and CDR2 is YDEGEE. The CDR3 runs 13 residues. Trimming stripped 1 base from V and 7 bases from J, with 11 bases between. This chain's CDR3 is CASSLQPSGTQYF. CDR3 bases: TGTGCCAGCAGCTTGCAACCCTCGGGGACCCAGTACTTC. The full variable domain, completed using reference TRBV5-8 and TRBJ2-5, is EAGVTQSPTHLIKTRGQQATLRCSPISGHTSVYWYQQALGLGLQFLLWYDEGEERNRGNFPPRFSGRQFPNYSSELNVNALELEDSALYLCASSLQPSGTQYFGPGTRLLVL.

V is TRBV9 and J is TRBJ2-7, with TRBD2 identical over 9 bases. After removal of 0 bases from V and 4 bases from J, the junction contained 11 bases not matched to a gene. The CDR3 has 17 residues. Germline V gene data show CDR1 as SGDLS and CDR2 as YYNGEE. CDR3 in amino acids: CASSVGGTSGGRYEQYF. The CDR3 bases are TGTGCCAGCAGCGTAGGTGGGACGAGCGGGGGGAGATACGAGCAGTACTTC.

CDR3 sequence reads: CASSFSGGPPPGELFF. As DNA, the CDR3 is TGTGCCAGCAGCTTTAGCGGGGGTCCCCCCCCCGGGGAGCTGTTTTTT. The rearrangement uses TRBV7-2 and TRBJ2-2; 9 nucleotides match TRBD2. Germline V gene sequence: CDR1 SGHTA, CDR2 FQGNSA. J lost 6 bases, V lost 3 bases, and 8 bases had no gene match. The CDR3 has 16 residues.

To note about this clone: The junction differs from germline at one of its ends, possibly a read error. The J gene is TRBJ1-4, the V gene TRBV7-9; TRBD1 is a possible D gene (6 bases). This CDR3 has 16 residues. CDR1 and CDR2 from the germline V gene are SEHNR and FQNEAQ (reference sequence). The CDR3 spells CSSSQQGAVRNEKLFF. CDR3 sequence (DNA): TGTTCCAGCAGCCAACAGGGCGCGGTTCGTAATGAAAAACTGTTTTTT. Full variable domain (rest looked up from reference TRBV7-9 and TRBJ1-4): DTGVSQNPRHKITKRGQNVTFRCDPISEHNRLYWYRQTLGQGPEFLTYFQNEAQLEKSRLLSDRFSAERPKGSFSTLEIQRTEQGDSAMYLCSSSQQGAVRNEKLFFGSGTQLSVL.

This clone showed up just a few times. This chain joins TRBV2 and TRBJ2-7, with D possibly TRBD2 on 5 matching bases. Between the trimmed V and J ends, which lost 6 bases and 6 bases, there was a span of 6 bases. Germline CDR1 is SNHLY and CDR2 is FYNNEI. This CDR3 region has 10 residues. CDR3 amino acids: CASREGEQYF. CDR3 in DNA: TGTGCCAGCAGAGAGGGCGAGCAGTACTTC. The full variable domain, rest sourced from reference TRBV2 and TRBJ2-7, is EPEVTQTPSHQVTQMGQEVILRCVPISNHLYFYWYRQILGQKVEFLVSFYNNEISEKSEIFDDQFSVERPDGSNFTLKIRSTKLEDSAMYFCASREGEQYFGPGTRLTVT.

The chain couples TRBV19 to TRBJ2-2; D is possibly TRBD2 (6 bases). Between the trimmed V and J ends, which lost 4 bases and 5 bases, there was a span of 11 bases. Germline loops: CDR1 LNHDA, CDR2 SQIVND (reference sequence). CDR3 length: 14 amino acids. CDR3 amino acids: CASSNPGETGELFF. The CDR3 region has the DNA TGTGCCAGTAGTAACCCGGGAGAGACCGGGGAGCTGTTTTTT.

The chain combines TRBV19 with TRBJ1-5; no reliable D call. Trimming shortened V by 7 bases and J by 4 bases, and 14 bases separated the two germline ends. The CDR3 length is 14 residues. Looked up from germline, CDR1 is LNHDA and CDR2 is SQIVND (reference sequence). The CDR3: CASNPTGGNQPQHF. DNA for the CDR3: TGTGCCAGTAACCCGACGGGAGGAAATCAGCCCCAGCATTTT. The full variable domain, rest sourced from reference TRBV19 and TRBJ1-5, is DGGITQSPKYLFRKEGQNVTLSCEQNLNHDAMYWYRQDPGQGLRLIYYSQIVNDFQKGDIAEGYSVSREKKESFPLTVTSAQKNPTAFYLCASNPTGGNQPQHFGDGTRLSIL.